A single sample is the source of the 14 T cell receptor beta chains below, sequenced in a study of sequential checkpoint blockade in melanoma. Sample treatment: randomized to nivolumab then ipilimumab (arm A) or the reverse (arm B). Method: immunoSEQ multiplex PCR; TCRdb's copy keeps in-frame clones and lacks some. The data show 20,000 to 25,000 clones, with under 70% seen just once and around 19% held by the top ten. The sequences come from CD8+ T cells sorted from blood (inferred from file names), collected from a patient given nivolumab and ipilimumab in sequence. Source of these receptors: a human donor with melanoma.

This clone was picked up a small number of times. The chain recombines TRBV2 with TRBJ2-7; 8 bases map to TRBD1. The CDR3 is 13 residues long. In germline, CDR1 is SNHLY, CDR2 FYNNEI. The V segment lost 6 bases and the J segment 4 bases; nucleotides outside the gene matches: 5. The CDR3 nucleotides are TGTGCCAGCAGGACAGGGGTAGTATACGAGCAGTACGTC. It codes for CASRTGVVYEQYV.

The genes are TRBV5-4 and TRBJ1-2, with D possibly being TRBD1 (6 bases). The germline CDR1 and CDR2 sequences are SGHNT and YYREEE (reference sequence). The V and J ends lost 2 bases and 7 bases respectively, with 21 bases between them. CDR3 length: 16 residues. The CDR3 sequence is CASSLDRDKYPGGYTF. CDR3 coding DNA: TGTGCCAGCAGCTTAGATCGGGACAAATACCCTGGTGGCTACACCTTC.

The chain combines TRBV25-1 with TRBJ1-1; D not certain. The length of the CDR3 is 14 residues. With 3 bases removed from V and 8 bases from J, the gap between germline ends came to 16 bases. Germline-derived CDR1 and CDR2 are MGHDK and SYGVNS. In nucleotides, the CDR3 is TGTGCCAGCAGTGACGCCTACGGGTCCAAAGAAGCTTTCTTT. Its protein product is CASSDAYGSKEAFF.

This clone appeared once. This rearrangement joins TRBV6-1 to TRBJ1-1; 9 nucleotides line up with TRBD1. The J segment lost 5 bases and the V segment lost 5 bases, leaving 6 bases of the junction unmatched. Germline CDR1 MNHNS, CDR2 SASEGT. This CDR3 has 14 amino acids. Here the CDR3 DNA reads TGTGCCAGCAGTAAACAGGGGGCAGGTACTGAAGCTTTCTTT. Translated: CASSKQGAGTEAFF.

This sequence joins TRBV27 and TRBJ1-2; 10 bases are a match to TRBD1. V was clipped by 7 bases and J by 8 bases; unmatched bases: 1. The germline CDR1 and CDR2 sequences are MNHEY and SMNVEV (reference sequence). The CDR3 has 11 amino acids. In DNA, the CDR3 is TGTGCCAGCAAGACAGGGGGCGGCTACACCTTC. This sequence encodes CASKTGGGYTF.

There are a few counts of this clone. V usage is TRBV21-1 and J usage is TRBJ1-6. TRBV21-1 is recorded as a pseudogene. The length of the CDR3 is 18 residues. CDR3 DNA: TGTGCCAGCAGGCAAGAGTTAGCTACACAACATCATAATTCACCCCTCCACTTT. It codes for CASRQELATQHHNSPLHF.

The genes are TRBV7-2 and TRBJ1-3; possibly TRBD1 for D (5 bases). Trimming pared 4 bases from V and 0 bases from J, leaving 10 bases between. This CDR3 is built from 15 residues. The germline V gene has CDR1 SGHTA and CDR2 FQGNSA. CDR3 sequence reads: CASSSTVVSGNTIYF. CDR3 DNA: TGTGCCAGCAGCTCGACAGTTGTCTCTGGAAACACCATATATTTT.

In its sample, this clone was seen a few times. The chain links TRBV12-5 to TRBJ1-1; a possible D gene is TRBD1 (5 bases). The CDR3 totals 13 residues. V was cut by 7 bases and J by 4 bases, with 13 bases left in between. Germline CDR1 reads LGHNT; CDR2 reads FRNRAP. This chain's CDR3 is CASALRGGTEAFF. The CDR3 DNA follows: TGTGCTAGTGCTCTAAGGGGCGGCACTGAAGCTTTCTTT.

This clone was detected only a few times. V is TRBV10-1 and J is TRBJ2-5; possible D gene TRBD1, 6 bases. V lost 1 base to trimming and J lost 5 bases, with 11 bases between them. This CDR3 has 14 residues. Germline V gene data show CDR1 as WNHNN and CDR2 as SYGVQD (reference sequence). CDR3 protein: CASSEYRAVETQYF. The DNA for the CDR3 is TGCGCCAGCAGTGAGTACAGGGCGGTGGAGACCCAGTACTTC.

The table lists this clone with a few counts. V usage is TRBV29-1 and J usage is TRBJ2-6; weak D call: TRBD2 (6 bases). Trimming shortened V by 0 bases and J by 0 bases, and 12 bases separated the two germline ends. The CDR3 covers 17 residues. From germline, CDR1 is SQVTM and CDR2 ANQGSEA. The CDR3 coding sequence is TGCAGCGTTGAAGAATACGGCGGGAACTCTGGGGCCAACGTCCTGACTTTC. This encodes CSVEEYGGNSGANVLTF.

This clone was observed once. The rearrangement joins TRBV23-1 to TRBJ2-5; 7 bases are shared with TRBD2. TRBV23-1 is an ORF, with its function uncertain. The CDR3 is made up of 16 amino acids. V lost 3 bases to trimming and J lost 5 bases; unmatched junction nucleotides: 12. The CDR3 DNA sequence: TGCGCCAGCAGTCAGCTGCCGGGGGGTGGTGAGGAGACCCAGTACTTC. It is translated as CASSQLPGGGEETQYF.

V usage is TRBV28 and J usage is TRBJ2-7; no clear D. From germline, CDR1 is MDHEN and CDR2 SYDVKM. The CDR3 has 15 amino acids. The V gene lost 5 bases and the J gene lost 2 bases, with 16 bases spanning the gap. The CDR3 is CASSDRHSSPYEQYV. CDR3 bases: TGTGCCAGCAGTGACCGACATTCCTCACCCTACGAGCAGTACGTC.

This clone was found a few times. The chain joins TRBV5-6 to TRBJ2-7, with 7 bases that match TRBD2. J was trimmed by 6 bases and V by 4 bases; bases with no gene match: 4. The CDR3 consists of 12 residues. Germline loops: CDR1 SGHDT, CDR2 YYEEEE. The CDR3 sequence is CASSRTGGEQYF. The DNA for the CDR3 is TGTGCCAGCAGCCGGACGGGGGGCGAGCAGTACTTC.

The J gene is TRBJ2-5, the V gene TRBV4-1; D perhaps matches TRBD2 (5 bases). Trimming shortened V by 1 base and J by 2 bases, and 14 bases separated the two germline ends. Germline assignment: CDR1 MGHRA and CDR2 YSYEKL. The CDR3 covers 16 residues. CDR3 sequence reads: CASSQVLYGNQETQYF. CDR3 coding DNA: TGCGCCAGCAGCCAAGTACTTTACGGGAATCAAGAGACCCAGTACTTC.